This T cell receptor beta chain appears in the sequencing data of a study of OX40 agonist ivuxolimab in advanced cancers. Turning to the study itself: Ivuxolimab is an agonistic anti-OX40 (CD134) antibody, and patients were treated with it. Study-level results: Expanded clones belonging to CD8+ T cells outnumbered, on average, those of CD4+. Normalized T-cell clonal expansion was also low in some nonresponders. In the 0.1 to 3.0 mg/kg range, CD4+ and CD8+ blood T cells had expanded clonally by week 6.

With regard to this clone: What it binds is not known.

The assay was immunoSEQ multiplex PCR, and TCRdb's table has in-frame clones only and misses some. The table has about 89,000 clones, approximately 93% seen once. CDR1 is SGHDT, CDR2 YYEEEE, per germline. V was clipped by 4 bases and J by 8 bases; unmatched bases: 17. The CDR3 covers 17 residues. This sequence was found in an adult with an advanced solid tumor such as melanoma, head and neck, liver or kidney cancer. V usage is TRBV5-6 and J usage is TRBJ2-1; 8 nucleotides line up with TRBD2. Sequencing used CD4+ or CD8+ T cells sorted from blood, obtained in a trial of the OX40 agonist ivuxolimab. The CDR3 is CASSPGPGGPSFYEQFF. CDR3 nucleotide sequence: TGTGCCAGCAGCCCCGGCCCGGGAGGGCCGTCATTTTATGAGCAGTTCTTC.